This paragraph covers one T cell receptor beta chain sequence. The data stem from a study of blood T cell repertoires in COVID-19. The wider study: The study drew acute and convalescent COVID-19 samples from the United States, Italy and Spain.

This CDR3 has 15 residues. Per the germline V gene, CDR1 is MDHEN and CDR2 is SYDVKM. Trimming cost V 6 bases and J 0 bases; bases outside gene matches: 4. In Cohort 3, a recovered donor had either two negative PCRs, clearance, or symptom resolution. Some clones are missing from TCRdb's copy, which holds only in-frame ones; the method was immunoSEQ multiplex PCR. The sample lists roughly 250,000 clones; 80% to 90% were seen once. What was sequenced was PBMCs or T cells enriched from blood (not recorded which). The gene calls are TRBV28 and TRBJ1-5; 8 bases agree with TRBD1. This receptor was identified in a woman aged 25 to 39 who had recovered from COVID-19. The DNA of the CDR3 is TGTGCCAGCAGCATGGGACAGGCTAGCAATCAGCCCCAGCATTTT. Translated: CASSMGQASNQPQHF.